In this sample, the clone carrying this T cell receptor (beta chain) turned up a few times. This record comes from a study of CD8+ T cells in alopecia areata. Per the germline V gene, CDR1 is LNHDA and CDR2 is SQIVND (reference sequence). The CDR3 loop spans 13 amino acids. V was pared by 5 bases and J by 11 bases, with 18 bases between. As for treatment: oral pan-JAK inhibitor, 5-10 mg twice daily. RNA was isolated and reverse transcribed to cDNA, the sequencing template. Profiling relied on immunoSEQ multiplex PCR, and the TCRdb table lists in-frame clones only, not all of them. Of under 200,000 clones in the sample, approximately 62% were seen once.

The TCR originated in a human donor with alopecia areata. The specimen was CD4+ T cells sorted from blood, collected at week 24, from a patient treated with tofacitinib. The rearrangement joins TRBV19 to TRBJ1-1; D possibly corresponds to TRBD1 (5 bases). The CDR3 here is CASSSTGAVRAFF. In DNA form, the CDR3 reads TGTGCCAGTAGTTCCACTGGGGCCGTTAGGGCTTTCTTT.